This T cell receptor beta chain was sequenced in a study of CD8+CD57+ T cells in acquired aplastic anemia. Study-wide context: Quantities of DNA derived from sorted CD4+ and CD8+ cells averaged roughly 3.4 ug.

Genomic DNA constituted the template upon which TCR beta VDJ and CDR3 profiling was performed. TCRdb called the reads again in MiXCR, with one record for every CDR3 protein. The table shows 150,000 to 200,000 distinct CDR3 sequences, with about two thirds occurring only once. Remarks on this clonotype: Its antigen is currently unknown.

Study-level points and caveats: Common to patients and controls were around 30 CD8+ CDR3 sequences.

The CDR3 is 19 amino acids. V lost 1 base and J lost 7, with 26 bases in between. The germline CDR1 and CDR2 sequences are SEHNR and FQNEAQ (reference sequence). Selection for sequencing was limited to patients who had shown CD8+CD57+ cell expansion by flow cytometry. Severe acquired aplastic anemia was present in all patients. Sequenced material: sorted CD4+, CD8+, or CD8+CD57+ T cells (not recorded which) from PBMCs. This TCR was recovered from a human donor with aplastic anemia. The chain recombines TRBV7-9 with TRBJ2-1; D might be TRBD1 or TRBD2, each matching 5 bases. The CDR3 region has the DNA TGTGCCAGCAGCTTAGTCCCTGCCTCGGGGCCGGGCATGGTTAATGAGCAGTTCTTC. Translation gives CASSLVPASGPGMVNEQFF. Full variable domain (outside the CDR3, taken from reference TRBV7-9 and TRBJ2-1): DTGVSQNPRHKITKRGQNVTFRCDPISEHNRLYWYRQTLGQGPEFLTYFQNEAQLEKSRLLSDRFSAERPKGSFSTLEIQRTEQGDSAMYLCASSLVPASGPGMVNEQFFGPGTRLTVL.